The rows below give T cell receptor beta chains drawn from one sample of a study of blood T cell repertoires in COVID-19. Repertoires were generated with immunoSEQ multiplex PCR, while TCRdb's copy carries only in-frame clones and drops some. The sample holds approximately 50,000 clones; about nine tenths are singletons and the top ten take 4.5% to 5.5%. Sequenced: peripheral blood. Receptors were obtained from a man between 65 and 80 years old with acute or convalescent COVID-19. Each CDR3 is given without its conserved first and last residue.

TRBV5-6	TRBJ1-1	ASTFLGGEAF
TRBV6-2/TRBV6-3	TRBJ2-3	ASSRLAGPPDTQY
TRBV2	TRBJ1-1	ASRRQGNTEAF
TRBV5-1	TRBJ2-7	ASSPTGTGTEQY
TRBV29-1	TRBJ2-5	SVAGVGYSETQY
TRBV5-5	TRBJ1-2	ASSLLGAYGYT
TRBV18	TRBJ2-7	ASSPPGSGSGYEQY
TRBV30	TRBJ2-5	AWSGIRGRQETQY
TRBV7-3	TRBJ1-1	ASSLYPHRGNTEAF
TRBV4-3	TRBJ2-7	ASSQDFGGTGRNEQY
TRBV19	TRBJ2-4	ASSMKGGAQNIQY
TRBV4-1	TRBJ1-2	ASSLRGGEGYGYT
TRBV4-1	TRBJ1-1	ASSQLGTGSREAF
TRBV7-2	TRBJ2-5	ASSPTSVPQETQY